Listed here are 28 T cell receptor beta chains from one sample, sequenced in a study of T-cell reconstitution after alpha-beta-depleted transplantation in children. The authors prepared the TCRbeta library with unique molecular identifiers. TCRdb independently ran MiXCR on the PCR reads; one entry per CDR3 protein. This repertoire shows about 540,000 distinct CDR3 sequences, approximately 20% found once; its top ten account for approximately 3%. Sequenced here: PBMCs from the stem cell graft donor, sampled from the stem cell graft. The receptors come from a human donor who donated a stem cell graft to a child with acute lymphoblastic leukemia.

The genes are TRBV20-1 and TRBJ2-1; no firm D call. The germline V gene has CDR1 DFQATT and CDR2 SNEGSKA (reference sequence). V lost 6 bases, J lost 9 bases, and 6 bases lay in between. CDR3 length: 9 amino acids. CDR3 nucleotides: TGCAGTGCATGGGTTGAGCAGTTCTTC. Protein product: CSAWVEQFF.

At least ten counts were recorded for this clonotype. The chain is built from TRBV6-4 and TRBJ2-2; D gene ambiguous. The CDR3 extends over 13 amino acids. Germline values: CDR1 MRHNA, CDR2 SNTAGT. V gave up 3 bases and J gave up 5 bases, with 7 bases separating them. CDR3 nucleotides: TGTGCCAGCAGTGAAGGGTCGACCGGGGAGCTGTTTTTT. It codes for CASSEGSTGELFF.

This clonotype has a handful of counts. V is TRBV19 and J is TRBJ1-2; TRBD1 might be the D (5 bases). CDR3 length: 13 residues. Germline V CDR1 and CDR2: LNHDA, SQIVND (reference sequence). Trimming shortened V by 6 bases and J by 4 bases, and 12 bases separated the two germline ends. CDR3 sequence (DNA): TGTGCCAGTAGGGGACCTGACAGCTATGGCTACACCTTC. Its translation is CASRGPDSYGYTF.

The chain employs TRBV5-6 and TRBJ1-3; possibly TRBD1 for D (6 bases). The CDR3 sequence is 16 residues long. The germline V and J ends were trimmed by 1 base and 5 bases, with 16 bases remaining between them. The germline gives CDR1 SGHDT, CDR2 YYEEEE. The CDR3 DNA reads TGTGCCAGCAGCTTGTGGGGGGCACGACGGAGAAACACCATATATTTT. Its protein product is CASSLWGARRRNTIYF. Looking up the rest from reference TRBV5-6 and TRBJ1-3 gives the full variable domain: DAGVTQSPTHLIKTRGQQVTLRCSPKSGHDTVSWYQQALGQGPQFIFQYYEEEERQRGNFPDRFSGHQFPNYSSELNVNALLLGDSALYLCASSLWGARRRNTIYFGEGSWLTVV.

The CDR3 sequence: CSASGRAPEQYF. The DNA of the CDR3 is TGCAGTGCTAGCGGGAGGGCCCCCGAGCAGTACTTC. The chain joins TRBV20-1 to TRBJ2-7; 8 bases agree with TRBD2. The trim removed 3 bases at V and 6 bases at J, leaving 4 bases unmatched. Germline lookup yields CDR1 DFQATT and CDR2 SNEGSKA (reference sequence). This CDR3 has 12 amino acids.

The table lists this clonotype with a few counts. This chain uses TRBV20-1 with TRBJ1-2; D unresolved. The CDR3 runs 14 residues. V lost 5 bases and J 0 bases, leaving 13 bases between the germline ends. Germline assignment: CDR1 DFQATT and CDR2 SNEGSKA (reference sequence). CDR3 nucleotide sequence: TGCAGTGCTGAGATCAATCAAGCTAACTATGGCTACACCTTC. Translation: CSAEINQANYGYTF.

This clonotype was counted many times. The rearrangement joins TRBV18 to TRBJ2-3; D gene uncertain. The CDR3 covers 12 residues. Germline V lookup: CDR1 KGHSH, CDR2 LQKENI. Trimming left V 3 bases short and J 2 bases short, with 3 bases between. The CDR3 DNA follows: TGTGCCAGCTCACCTACCACAGATACGCAGTATTTT. Encoded protein: CASSPTTDTQYF.

This clonotype was counted only a few times. The chain's CDR3 is CASSLVAGARGEQFF. CDR3 nucleotides: TGTGCCAGCAGCTTAGTAGCGGGAGCGCGGGGTGAGCAGTTCTTC. The J gene is TRBJ2-1, the V gene TRBV7-9, with TRBD2 identical over 9 bases. Germline CDR1 and CDR2: SEHNR and FQNEAQ (reference sequence). V trimming: 1 base; J trimming: 9 bases; junction bases outside the gene matches: 7. CDR3 length equals 15 residues.

The J gene is TRBJ2-2, the V gene TRBV27; 8 bases map to TRBD1. The CDR3 totals 16 residues. J was trimmed by 6 bases and V by 0 bases; bases with no gene match: 6. Germline values: CDR1 MNHEY, CDR2 SMNVEV (reference sequence). This chain's CDR3 is CASSLSAGGIPGELFF. The CDR3 coding sequence is TGTGCCAGCAGTTTATCCGCAGGGGGCATTCCCGGGGAGCTGTTTTTT.

The V gene is TRBV6-1, the J gene TRBJ2-1; TRBD1 aligns across 7 bases. Germline CDR1 reads MNHNS; CDR2 reads SASEGT. V was clipped by 6 bases and J by 5 bases; unmatched bases: 10. There are 15 residues in the CDR3. Here the CDR3 DNA reads TGTGCCAGCAGAGGACCCGGGACAGCTAACAATGAGCAGTTCTTC. This translates into CASRGPGTANNEQFF.

V gene TRBV9 combines with J gene TRBJ2-3; TRBD1 matches at 7 bases. The CDR3 loop spans 15 amino acids. The V gene's germline CDR1 is SGDLS and CDR2 YYNGEE. After removal of 3 bases from V and 5 bases from J, the junction contained 9 bases not matched to a gene. The CDR3, as DNA: TGTGCCAGCAGCGCCCACAGGGGACCTCAAGATACGCAGTATTTT. Its translation is CASSAHRGPQDTQYF. The full variable domain, rest sourced from reference TRBV9 and TRBJ2-3, is DSGVTQTPKHLITATGQRVTLRCSPRSGDLSVYWYQQSLDQGLQFLIQYYNGEERAKGNILERFSAQQFPDLHSELNLSSLELGDSALYFCASSAHRGPQDTQYFGPGTRLTVL.

This clonotype was recorded a few times. J is TRBJ2-2 and V is TRBV7-3; no firm D call. Trimming removed 5 bases at V and 8 bases at J, with 18 bases between. There are 15 residues in the CDR3. Germline values: CDR1 SGHTA, CDR2 FQGTGA. CDR3 region: CASSPLDLPVGELFF. CDR3 sequence (DNA): TGTGCCAGCAGCCCATTGGACCTACCTGTAGGGGAGCTGTTTTTT.

A few counts support this clonotype. The chain has TRBV7-9 and TRBJ1-1, with D perhaps matching TRBD1 (5 bases). The germline V gene encodes CDR1 SEHNR and CDR2 FQNEAQ (reference sequence). Deletions cut 2 bases from V and 7 bases from J, with 11 bases between. There are 13 residues in the CDR3. The CDR3 DNA is TGTGCCAGCAGCTTACGGGGGGGGATTGAAGCTTTCTTT. Encoded protein: CASSLRGGIEAFF.

The gene calls are TRBV27 and TRBJ2-2; D unclear. Germline assignment: CDR1 MNHEY and CDR2 SMNVEV (reference sequence). The length of the CDR3 is 12 residues. V lost 1 base and J lost 8, with 5 bases in between. In DNA, the CDR3 is TGTGCCAGCAGTTTATTACTTGGGGAGCTGTTTTTT. Its translation is CASSLLLGELFF.

V usage is TRBV5-1 and J usage is TRBJ2-3; D might be TRBD1 or TRBD2, each matching 6 bases. Deletions cut 0 bases from V and 0 bases from J, with 11 bases between. CDR1 and CDR2 from the germline V gene are SGHRS and YFSETQ. The CDR3 loop spans 16 amino acids. The CDR3 loop reads CASSLAGGSSTDTQYF. In DNA, the CDR3 is TGCGCCAGCAGCTTGGCCGGGGGCTCTAGCACAGATACGCAGTATTTT.

The J gene is TRBJ1-1, the V gene TRBV5-1; no definite D call. Germline CDR1 SGHRS, CDR2 YFSETQ. V dropped 6 bases and J dropped 1 base, with 19 bases sitting between them. The CDR3 contains 16 residues. CDR3 sequence reads: CASKPQPAAPNTEAFF. CDR3 bases: TGCGCCAGCAAACCCCAGCCAGCGGCCCCGAACACTGAAGCTTTCTTT.

The rearrangement uses TRBV18 and TRBJ1-3; D perhaps matches TRBD1 (6 bases). The CDR3 contains 16 residues. Looked up from germline, CDR1 is KGHSH and CDR2 is LQKENI. With 0 bases removed from V and 8 bases from J, the gap between germline ends came to 17 bases. CDR3 sequence: CASSPPGHTLSDTIYF. As DNA, the CDR3 is TGTGCCAGCTCACCACCGGGACATACTCTCTCTGACACCATATATTTT.

This clonotype was counted between two and nine times. The rearrangement links TRBV3-1 to TRBJ1-2, with D uncertain. The V gene's germline CDR1 is LGHDT and CDR2 YNNKEL (reference sequence). The CDR3 has 14 residues. V shed 4 bases and J shed 1 base, with 10 bases lying between them. The CDR3 DNA follows: TGTGCCAGCAGCCCCAGCAGTTATAACTATGGCTACACCTTC. It is translated as CASSPSSYNYGYTF.

This clonotype was found many times. The chain carries TRBV7-2 and TRBJ1-2; a possible D gene is TRBD1 (5 bases). V was pared by 6 bases and J by 8 bases, with 19 bases between. Looked up from germline, CDR1 is SGHTA and CDR2 is FQGNSA. The length of the CDR3 is 14 residues. The CDR3 bases are TGTGCCAGCAGTTTCGGCGGCAGGGTGGAAGGCTACACCTTC. Protein product: CASSFGGRVEGYTF.

This clonotype was recorded at least ten times. The chain uses TRBV5-1 and TRBJ2-1, with TRBD1 identical over 8 bases. V shed 0 bases and J 4 bases; nucleotides not matched to a gene: 3. The CDR3 consists of 15 residues. Germline V gives CDR1 SGHRS, CDR2 YFSETQ. The DNA for the CDR3 is TGCGCCAGCAGCTTGGGACAGGGGCCTTACAATGAGCAGTTCTTC. Protein sequence: CASSLGQGPYNEQFF. Drawing the rest from reference TRBV5-1 and TRBJ2-1, the complete variable domain is KAGVTQTPRYLIKTRGQQVTLSCSPISGHRSVSWYQQTPGQGLQFLFEYFSETQRNKGNFPGRFSGRQFSNSRSEMNVSTLELGDSALYLCASSLGQGPYNEQFFGPGTRLTVL.

This clonotype was seen only a few times. In nucleotides, the CDR3 is TGTGCCAGCAGTTTAAGGGGGCCGAACACCGGGGAGCTGTTTTTT. It yields the protein CASSLRGPNTGELFF. V usage is TRBV12-3 or TRBV12-4 and J usage is TRBJ2-2; 7 bases map to TRBD1. J was trimmed by 0 bases and V by 2 bases; bases with no gene match: 0. CDR3 length: 15 residues.

This clonotype was counted between two and nine times. The CDR3 sequence: CSAPSYRTGLFGYTF. The CDR3 DNA reads as TGCAGTGCTCCCTCCTACAGGACAGGCCTTTTCGGCTACACCTTC. The V gene is TRBV20-1, the J gene TRBJ1-2, with TRBD1 matching 7 bases. CDR1 is DFQATT and CDR2 is SNEGSKA in the germline V gene (reference sequence). The CDR3 spans 15 residues. V lost 5 bases and J lost 8; bases outside the gene matches: 17.

The chain's CDR3 is CSVEGQGGNYEQYF. In nucleotides, the CDR3 is TGCAGCGTAGAGGGACAGGGAGGAAACTACGAGCAGTACTTC. The chain couples TRBV29-1 to TRBJ2-7; 9 bases match TRBD1. The J segment lost 3 bases and the V segment lost 6 bases, leaving 9 bases of the junction unmatched. Germline-derived CDR1 and CDR2 are SQVTM and ANQGSEA. There are 14 residues in the CDR3.

The V and J genes are TRBV5-8 and TRBJ2-3; D is possibly TRBD2 (5 bases). CDR1 is SGHTS, CDR2 YDEGEE, per germline. V gave up 0 bases and J gave up 2 bases, with 13 bases separating them. The CDR3 loop spans 16 amino acids. CDR3 in DNA: TGTGCCAGCAGCTTGGGGACTGTACTTTACACAGATACGCAGTATTTT. It encodes CASSLGTVLYTDTQYF.

This clonotype was seen a handful of times. The rearrangement joins TRBV7-9 to TRBJ1-4; D might be TRBD1 (6 bases). V lost 3 bases, J lost 6 bases, and 8 bases lay in between. The CDR3 runs 13 residues. Germline V gene data show CDR1 as SEHNR and CDR2 as FQNEAQ (reference sequence). CDR3 sequence reads: CASSLTGDEKLFF. CDR3 coding DNA: TGTGCCAGCAGCTTGACAGGAGATGAAAAACTGTTTTTT.

The CDR3 loop reads CASTLRALQRALRYGYTF. The CDR3 DNA sequence: TGTGCCAGTACCCTAAGGGCCCTACAGAGGGCACTGAGATATGGCTACACCTTC. The chain employs TRBV19 and TRBJ1-2; D uncertain. With 7 bases removed from V and 5 bases from J, the gap between germline ends came to 29 bases. The germline gives CDR1 LNHDA, CDR2 SQIVND (reference sequence). This CDR3 region has 18 residues. Using reference TRBV19 and TRBJ1-2 for the parts outside the CDR3, the full variable domain is DGGITQSPKYLFRKEGQNVTLSCEQNLNHDAMYWYRQDPGQGLRLIYYSQIVNDFQKGDIAEGYSVSREKKESFPLTVTSAQKNPTAFYLCASTLRALQRALRYGYTFGSGTRLTVV.

The chain has TRBV5-1 and TRBJ2-7; 11 bases map to TRBD1. Germline V gene data show CDR1 as SGHRS and CDR2 as YFSETQ. Trimming removed 4 bases from V and 4 bases from J; junction bases left unmatched: 7. CDR3 length: 15 residues. The CDR3 DNA follows: TGCGCCAGCAGCCTCCCCGGGACAGGGGGGTACGAGCAGTACTTC. It specifies CASSLPGTGGYEQYF.

The V gene is TRBV20-1, the J gene TRBJ1-1; D perhaps matches TRBD1 (5 bases). The V end was cut by 7 bases, the J end by 4 bases, with 13 bases between. Germline CDR1 is DFQATT and CDR2 is SNEGSKA (reference sequence). This CDR3 has 12 amino acids. The DNA of the CDR3 is TGCAGTGTCCCGTCGGGGGGCACTGAAGCTTTCTTT. Translated: CSVPSGGTEAFF.